The 31 T cell receptor beta chains below were found in one sample sequenced in a study of OX40 agonist ivuxolimab in advanced cancers. Produced via immunoSEQ multiplex PCR; TCRdb's table is partial and in-frame only. The sample consists of 60,000 or so clones, 89% of them appearing once. The sequencing here drew on CD4+ or CD8+ T cells sorted from blood, taken in a trial of the OX40 agonist ivuxolimab. The receptors stem from an adult with an advanced solid tumor such as melanoma, head and neck, liver or kidney cancer.

The chain couples TRBV7-9 to TRBJ2-7; D is perhaps TRBD2 (5 bases). The CDR3 has 13 amino acids. Germline V lookup: CDR1 SEHNR, CDR2 FQNEAQ (reference sequence). V was cut by 5 bases and J by 4 bases, with 12 bases left in between. Here the CDR3 reads CASSPRAAYEQYF. The CDR3 nucleotides are TGTGCCAGCAGCCCGCGGGCAGCTTACGAGCAGTACTTC.

The J gene is TRBJ2-1, the V gene TRBV5-1, with 8 positions matching TRBD2. This CDR3 comprises 15 residues. Looked up from germline, CDR1 is SGHRS and CDR2 is YFSETQ. Trimming took 4 bases from V and 4 from J; bases not matched to a gene: 7. The CDR3 DNA is TGCGCCAGCAGCAATACTAGCGGAAATTACAATGAGCAGTTCTTC. This sequence encodes CASSNTSGNYNEQFF.

The chain is built from TRBV9 and TRBJ2-6, with 8 bases identical to TRBD2. Germline trimming cut 4 bases from V and 0 bases from J; bases unmatched to any gene: 15. Germline V gene sequence: CDR1 SGDLS, CDR2 YYNGEE. The CDR3 is made up of 20 amino acids. CDR3 amino acids: CASSLDPGLEVSSGANVLTF. The CDR3 nucleotides read TGTGCCAGCAGCCTCGATCCGGGACTAGAAGTGAGCTCTGGGGCCAACGTCCTGACTTTC.

The chain couples TRBV9 to TRBJ2-2; the D is unclear. The germline V gene has CDR1 SGDLS and CDR2 YYNGEE. Trimming took 3 bases from V and 5 from J, leaving 5 bases between them. The CDR3 sequence is 12 residues long. The CDR3 region has the DNA TGTGCCAGCAGCGCCATTACCGGGGAGCTGTTTTTT. Its protein product is CASSAITGELFF.

V usage is TRBV10-1 and J usage is TRBJ1-2, with D unresolved. In germline, CDR1 is WNHNN, CDR2 SYGVQD (reference sequence). CDR3 size: 11 residues. Trimming removed 5 bases from V and 14 bases from J, with 15 bases in between. For the CDR3, the DNA is TGCGCCAGCAGTCAGGACGCGCCTCATACCTTC. Residues: CASSQDAPHTF.

The chain links TRBV10-1 to TRBJ1-5; unclear D gene. The CDR3 length is 16 residues. The V gene's germline CDR1 is WNHNN and CDR2 SYGVQD (reference sequence). Trimming stripped 5 bases from V and 1 base from J, with 15 bases between. CDR3 in amino acids: CASSPYPEGSNQPQHF. The CDR3 DNA reads as TGCGCCAGCAGTCCATATCCCGAGGGAAGCAATCAGCCCCAGCATTTT.

The rearrangement joins TRBV9 to TRBJ1-2, with TRBD1 identical over 7 bases. CDR1 and CDR2 (germline): SGDLS, YYNGEE. The junction had 9 bases not matched to a gene; V was cut back by 2 bases and J by 2 bases. This CDR3 is built from 16 residues. As DNA, the CDR3 is TGTGCCAGCAGCGTTTCCCCCGGGACAGAAAACTATGGCTACACCTTC. It specifies CASSVSPGTENYGYTF. Full variable domain (missing parts from reference TRBV9 and TRBJ1-2): DSGVTQTPKHLITATGQRVTLRCSPRSGDLSVYWYQQSLDQGLQFLIQYYNGEERAKGNILERFSAQQFPDLHSELNLSSLELGDSALYFCASSVSPGTENYGYTFGSGTRLTVV.

The chain uses TRBV5-1 and TRBJ2-7; 9 nucleotides line up with TRBD2. The trim removed 4 bases at V and 5 bases at J, leaving 10 bases unmatched. Germline V CDR1 and CDR2: SGHRS, YFSETQ. The CDR3 spans 15 residues. The CDR3 region has the DNA TGCGCCAGCAGCGAGCGGGGGGCGCCCCGAGACGAGCAGTACTTC. It codes for CASSERGAPRDEQYF.

The chain joins TRBV4-2 to TRBJ2-7, with D perhaps being TRBD1 or TRBD2 (5 bases each). Germline-derived CDR1 and CDR2 are LGHNA and YNFKEQ. Trimming stripped 8 bases from V and 2 bases from J, with 19 bases between. This CDR3 has 15 residues. The CDR3 spells CASGIGGANPYEQYF. DNA of the CDR3: TGTGCCAGCGGCATTGGGGGAGCGAACCCCTACGAGCAGTACTTC.

The chain couples TRBV7-6 to TRBJ2-7, with 9 bases lining up with TRBD2. There are 14 residues in the CDR3. V was pared by 3 bases and J by 6 bases, with 6 bases of the junction left unmatched. Germline values: CDR1 SGHVS, CDR2 FNYEAQ. The CDR3 DNA sequence: TGTGCCAGCAGCTTCTCCGCGGGAGGGTTCGAGCAGTACTTC. Translated: CASSFSAGGFEQYF.

V and J are TRBV5-1 and TRBJ2-7, with D unresolved. Germline CDR1 reads SGHRS; CDR2 reads YFSETQ. The CDR3 is made up of 13 amino acids. The V end lost 1 base, the J end lost 6 bases, and 11 bases lay between the germline ends. The chain's CDR3 is CASSLTGLIEQYF. The CDR3 DNA sequence: TGCGCCAGCAGCTTGACCGGCCTTATCGAGCAGTACTTC.

Only one count was recorded for this clone. This chain connects TRBV19 to TRBJ1-5; D might be TRBD1 (6 bases). V was pared by 5 bases and J by 4 bases, with 9 bases between. Germline loops: CDR1 LNHDA, CDR2 SQIVND (reference sequence). This CDR3 has 13 residues. The CDR3 sequence is CASSLDRNQPQHF. As DNA, the CDR3 is TGTGCCAGTAGTTTGGACAGAAATCAGCCCCAGCATTTT.

This clone was picked up one time. V usage is TRBV18 and J usage is TRBJ2-1; tentative D call: TRBD2 (5 bases). CDR1 KGHSH and CDR2 LQKENI come from the germline V gene. The V gene lost 1 base and the J gene lost 8 bases, with 9 bases spanning the gap. The CDR3 is 13 residues long. CDR3: CASSPLRTDEQFF. The CDR3 bases are TGTGCCAGCTCACCACTGCGGACTGATGAGCAGTTCTTC.

This sequence joins TRBV4-1 and TRBJ1-4; 9 nucleotides match TRBD1. Germline assignment: CDR1 MGHRA and CDR2 YSYEKL. Unmatched junction bases numbered 6, after V lost 6 bases and J lost 7 bases. CDR3 length: 14 residues. Written as DNA, the CDR3 is TGCGCCAGCAGTCAGGAGGACAGGGGTGAAAAACTGTTTTTT. It is translated as CASSQEDRGEKLFF.

This clone was observed once. The chain is built from TRBV27 and TRBJ2-4, with D maybe TRBD1 (6 bases). V lost 6 bases, J lost 8 bases, and 14 bases lay in between. This CDR3 comprises 13 residues. Germline CDR1 is MNHEY and CDR2 is SMNVEV (reference sequence). The CDR3 spells CASRNNRVDIQYF. As DNA, the CDR3 is TGTGCCAGCAGGAACAACAGGGTCGACATTCAGTACTTC.

This clone has more than one count but fewer than ten. This chain uses TRBV7-9 with TRBJ1-1; D unresolved. The CDR3 consists of 12 residues. The V and J ends lost 2 bases and 11 bases respectively, with 12 bases between them. Germline values: CDR1 SEHNR, CDR2 FQNEAQ (reference sequence). The CDR3 nucleotides are TGTGCCAGCAGCTTACCGTTGGCGGGGGCTTTCTTT. This gives the protein CASSLPLAGAFF. Full variable domain (missing parts from reference TRBV7-9 and TRBJ1-1): DTGVSQNPRHKITKRGQNVTFRCDPISEHNRLYWYRQTLGQGPEFLTYFQNEAQLEKSRLLSDRFSAERPKGSFSTLEIQRTEQGDSAMYLCASSLPLAGAFFGQGTRLTVV.

The chain carries TRBV5-4 and TRBJ2-7, with D tentatively TRBD2 (5 bases). The V end lost 0 bases, the J end lost 3 bases, and 13 bases lay between the germline ends. The CDR3 runs 15 residues. CDR1 SGHNT and CDR2 YYREEE come from the germline V gene (reference sequence). The CDR3 loop reads CASSLGIATIYEQYF. The DNA for the CDR3 is TGTGCCAGCAGCTTGGGGATAGCGACAATCTACGAGCAGTACTTC. Complete variable domain (other parts from reference TRBV5-4 and TRBJ2-7): ETGVTQSPTHLIKTRGQQVTLRCSSQSGHNTVSWYQQALGQGPQFIFQYYREEENGRGNFPPRFSGLQFPNYSSELNVNALELDDSALYLCASSLGIATIYEQYFGPGTRLTVT.

The chain links TRBV7-5 to TRBJ2-1; TRBD2, the D gene given by the table, was not confirmed from the DNA. TRBV7-5 is a pseudogene locus. The CDR3 length is 14 residues. CDR3 sequence (DNA): TGTGCCAGCAGCACGAATGGACTAGTCAATGAGCAGTTCTTC. Encoded protein: CASSTNGLVNEQFF.

The rearrangement joins TRBV27 to TRBJ1-3, with TRBD1 identical over 7 bases. This CDR3 is 17 amino acids long. V gave up 6 bases and J gave up 9 bases; unmatched junction bases: 20. CDR1 MNHEY and CDR2 SMNVEV come from the germline V gene (reference sequence). In nucleotides, the CDR3 is TGTGCCAGCAGAGACAGGGTTCTTGGGTATCCAGCCGGCACCATATATTTT. Amino acids: CASRDRVLGYPAGTIYF.

The V call is TRBV28, the J call TRBJ2-7, with 9 bases fitting TRBD2. The V gene end was trimmed by 6 bases and the J gene end by 2 bases; junction bases not matched to a gene: 5. In germline, CDR1 is MDHEN, CDR2 SYDVKM. The CDR3 runs to 14 residues. The CDR3 DNA reads TGTGCCAGCAGACTTAGCGGGGGACCCTACGAGCAGTACTTC. Translating gives CASRLSGGPYEQYF.

The chain recombines TRBV6-5 with TRBJ2-7, with D possibly matching TRBD2 (7 bases). The germline V and J ends were trimmed by 6 bases and 0 bases, with 15 bases remaining between them. Germline CDR1 and CDR2: MNHEY and SVGAGI. This CDR3 comprises 15 residues. The CDR3: CASRISAGASYEQYF. DNA for the CDR3: TGTGCCAGCAGAATTTCCGCGGGGGCCTCCTACGAGCAGTACTTC.

This clone has only one observation. The chain recombines TRBV7-9 with TRBJ2-3; D possibly matches TRBD1 or TRBD2 (6 bases each). The CDR3 totals 15 residues. Per germline, CDR1 SEHNR and CDR2 FQNEAQ (reference sequence). V lost 0 bases, J lost 6 bases, and 13 bases lay in between. CDR3 nucleotide sequence: TGTGCCAGCAGCTTAGCCGGGGGCCCCTGGGATACGCAGTATTTT. Translation: CASSLAGGPWDTQYF.

The rearrangement joins TRBV7-3 to TRBJ2-7, with D possibly called TRBD1 or TRBD2 (5 bases each). Looked up from germline, CDR1 is SGHTA and CDR2 is FQGTGA. V lost 3 bases to trimming and J lost 2 bases, with 14 bases between them. This CDR3 comprises 15 residues. The CDR3 is CASSFQATGPYEQYF. In DNA, the CDR3 is TGTGCCAGCAGCTTTCAGGCAACGGGGCCCTACGAGCAGTACTTC.

V gene TRBV27 combines with J gene TRBJ2-7; maybe TRBD1 (6 bases). Germline V gives CDR1 MNHEY, CDR2 SMNVEV (reference sequence). Trimming stripped 5 bases from V and 5 bases from J, with 16 bases between. There are 14 residues in the CDR3. CDR3 nucleotide sequence: TGTGCCAGCAGTCTGACCACAGGGTCCGACGAGCAGTACTTC. Encoded protein: CASSLTTGSDEQYF.

The sample holds one count of this clone. The V and J genes are TRBV7-6 and TRBJ2-3; 9 bases agree with TRBD2. The CDR3 consists of 18 residues. Looked up from germline, CDR1 is SGHVS and CDR2 is FNYEAQ. After removal of 2 bases from V and 4 bases from J, the junction contained 13 bases not matched to a gene. CDR3 sequence (DNA): TGTGCCAGCAGCTTAACGGGCCGAGCGGGGGGCCTCTCAGATACGCAGTATTTT. Translating gives CASSLTGRAGGLSDTQYF.

The chain has TRBV5-1 and TRBJ1-1; D is unclear. The V end lost 3 bases, the J end lost 0 bases, and 9 bases lay between the germline ends. The CDR3 sequence is 14 residues long. Germline loops: CDR1 SGHRS, CDR2 YFSETQ. The CDR3 sequence: CASSSDPMNTEAFF. In DNA form, the CDR3 reads TGCGCCAGCAGCTCGGACCCGATGAACACTGAAGCTTTCTTT.

This clone was seen a handful of times. The chain combines TRBV27 with TRBJ1-1; D is perhaps TRBD1 (5 bases). Trimming removed 3 bases from V and 2 bases from J, with 16 bases in between. The CDR3 runs to 16 residues. CDR1 MNHEY and CDR2 SMNVEV come from the germline V gene (reference sequence). CDR3 sequence (DNA): TGTGCCAGCAGTTTGTACATCCCCGACAGTAACACTGAAGCTTTCTTT. Translated: CASSLYIPDSNTEAFF.

The chain couples TRBV6-6 to TRBJ1-5, with D perhaps matching TRBD1 (5 bases). Germline CDR1 and CDR2: MNHNY and SVGAGI (reference sequence). CDR3 length: 16 amino acids. V was pared by 2 bases and J by 7 bases, with 18 bases between. DNA of the CDR3: TGTGCCAGCAGTTACGTGGACACTCGGGGCGGCCAGCCCCAGCATTTT. This gives the protein CASSYVDTRGGQPQHF.

This chain links TRBV27 with TRBJ1-2; 8 positions agree with TRBD1. This CDR3 is 16 amino acids long. Germline CDR1 reads MNHEY; CDR2 reads SMNVEV (reference sequence). V lost 4 bases to trimming and J lost 4 bases; unmatched junction nucleotides: 11. For the CDR3, the DNA is TGTGCCAGCAGTTCATCAGGGGGCGAATTGGTCTATGGCTACACCTTC. It is translated as CASSSSGGELVYGYTF.

The rearrangement joins TRBV27 to TRBJ2-5; 8 nucleotides match TRBD1. The length of the CDR3 is 16 residues. Germline V gene data show CDR1 as MNHEY and CDR2 as SMNVEV (reference sequence). V was pared by 8 bases and J by 2 bases, with 13 bases of the junction left unmatched. The chain's CDR3 is CASRQGVRDRQETQYF. DNA for the CDR3: TGTGCCAGCCGGCAGGGTGTCCGGGACAGGCAAGAGACCCAGTACTTC.

J is TRBJ2-7 and V is TRBV5-1; 8 bases are shared with TRBD1. CDR1 is SGHRS and CDR2 is YFSETQ in the germline V gene. J gave up 4 bases and V 5 bases, and 5 bases lay outside the gene matches. The CDR3 totals 13 residues. CDR3 in amino acids: CASRAGTGYEQYF. CDR3 in DNA: TGCGCCAGCAGAGCCGGGACAGGTTACGAGCAGTACTTC.